These 7 T cell receptor beta chains originate from one sample sequenced in a study of control samples from healthy donors and cancer patients. Assay: immunoSEQ multiplex PCR; the TCRdb copy retains only in-frame clones and omits some. The repertoire has approximately 83,000 clones, 85% to 95% of them found once; the top ten carry about 1.5%. Sequencing used blood. These receptors were collected from a woman in her 30s in good health.

The chain is built from TRBV7-9 and TRBJ1-2, with a tentative D call TRBD1 (6 bases). Between the trimmed V and J ends, which lost 1 base and 5 bases, there was a span of 17 bases. The CDR3 totals 16 residues. Germline CDR1 and CDR2: SEHNR and FQNEAQ (reference sequence). The CDR3 reads CASSLEWSGEDYGYTF. The CDR3, as DNA: TGTGCCAGCAGCTTAGAGTGGTCAGGGGAGGATTATGGCTACACCTTC.

This rearrangement joins TRBV19 to TRBJ1-2; D gene unclear. The CDR3 has 15 residues. Germline V gene lookup returns CDR1 LNHDA and CDR2 SQIVND (reference sequence). The germline V and J ends were trimmed by 11 bases and 1 base, with 20 bases remaining between them. The DNA for the CDR3 is TGTGCCGCCAAATCCTCCGGGATCTTTAACTATGGCTACACCTTC. This gives the protein CAAKSSGIFNYGYTF.

This chain uses TRBV6-1 with TRBJ1-2, with D unclear. Germline CDR1 MNHNS, CDR2 SASEGT. V lost 1 base to trimming and J lost 1 base, with 10 bases between them. CDR3 length: 15 amino acids. CDR3 sequence (DNA): TGTGCCAGCAGTGAAGGGGCCAGACGTAACTATGGCTACACCTTC. This sequence encodes CASSEGARRNYGYTF.

The chain is built from TRBV19 and TRBJ2-3, with TRBD2 identical over 8 bases. V lost 6 bases, J lost 6 bases, and 11 bases stayed unmatched. CDR1 and CDR2 (germline): LNHDA, SQIVND (reference sequence). CDR3 length: 15 amino acids. The chain's CDR3 is CASRPGTSYSDTQYF. The CDR3 bases are TGTGCCAGTAGACCCGGGACTAGTTATTCGGATACGCAGTATTTT.

J is TRBJ2-7 and V is TRBV7-2, with 14 bases matching TRBD2. J was trimmed by 3 bases and V by 5 bases; bases with no gene match: 15. In germline, CDR1 is SGHTA, CDR2 FQGNSA. This CDR3 has 19 amino acids. CDR3 in amino acids: CASSAKRGLAGGANYEQYF. CDR3 sequence (DNA): TGTGCCAGCAGCGCGAAACGCGGACTAGCGGGGGGTGCTAACTACGAGCAGTACTTC. Combining the CDR3 with reference TRBV7-2 and TRBJ2-7 gives the whole variable domain GAGVSQSPSNKVTEKGKDVELRCDPISGHTALYWYRQSLGQGLEFLIYFQGNSAPDKSGLPSDRFSAERTGGSVSTLTIQRTQQEDSAVYLCASSAKRGLAGGANYEQYFGPGTRLTVT.

This clone was seen only once. The chain couples TRBV4-1 to TRBJ1-2; 9 positions agree with TRBD1. V lost 6 bases to trimming and J lost 3 bases; unmatched junction nucleotides: 11. Germline assignment: CDR1 MGHRA and CDR2 YSYEKL. The length of the CDR3 is 16 residues. CDR3 DNA: TGCGCCAGCAGTCCGGGACAGGGCCTCTTTTACTATGGCTACACCTTC. Encoded protein: CASSPGQGLFYYGYTF.

The chain uses TRBV11-2 and TRBJ1-1, with D perhaps TRBD1 (5 bases). Trimming took off 5 bases at V and 0 bases at J, with 19 bases between the two ends. The CDR3 totals 17 residues. Germline V gives CDR1 SGHAT, CDR2 FQNNGV. The CDR3 reads CASSRILGQVMNTEAFF. CDR3 bases: TGTGCCAGCAGCCGAATCTTGGGGCAGGTGATGAACACTGAAGCTTTCTTT.